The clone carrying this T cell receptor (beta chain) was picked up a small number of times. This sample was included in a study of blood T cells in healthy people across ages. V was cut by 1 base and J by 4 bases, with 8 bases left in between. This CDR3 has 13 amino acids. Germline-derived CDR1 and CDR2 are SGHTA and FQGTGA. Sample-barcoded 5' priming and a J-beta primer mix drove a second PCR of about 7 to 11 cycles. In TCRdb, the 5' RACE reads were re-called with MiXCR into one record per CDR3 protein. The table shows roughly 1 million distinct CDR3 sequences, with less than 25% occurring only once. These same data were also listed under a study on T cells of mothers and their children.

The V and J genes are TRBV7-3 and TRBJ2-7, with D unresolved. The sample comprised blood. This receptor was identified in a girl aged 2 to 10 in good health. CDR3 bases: TGTGCCAGCAGCTTAAACGATAGATACGAGCAGTACTTC. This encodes CASSLNDRYEQYF. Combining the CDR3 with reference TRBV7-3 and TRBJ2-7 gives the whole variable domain GAGVSQTPSNKVTEKGKYVELRCDPISGHTALYWYRQSLGQGPEFLIYFQGTGAADDSGLPNDRFFAVRPEGSVSTLKIQRTERGDSAVYLCASSLNDRYEQYFGPGTRLTVT.